Listed below are T cell receptor beta chains from one sample, sequenced in a study of blood T cells in healthy people across ages. MiXCR was run by TCRdb on the 5' RACE reads, yielding one entry per CDR3 protein. The top ten hold roughly 13% of the sample, which has approximately 800,000 distinct CDR3 sequences, roughly 40% seen once. The source material was blood. The origin of the receptors is a man aged 18 to 29 in good health. CDR3s include the opening cysteine and the closing phenylalanine or tryptophan. The order of the fields is J gene, V gene, clone size, D gene, CDR3 DNA, CDR3 protein. The D gene is left open where the match is weak. Not all rows give a size; the values are once, few, many and, for expanded clones, a class.

j_gene: TRBJ2-1; v_gene: TRBV20-1; abundance: NA; d_gene: NA; CDR3nt: TGCAGTGCTAGGGGTCTGGGGGTGTTACACAATGAGCAGTTCTTC; CDR3aa: CSARGLGVLHNEQFF
j_gene: TRBJ1-5; v_gene: TRBV18; abundance: many; d_gene: TRBD1; CDR3nt: TGTGCCAGCTCACCAACAGGGGATCAGCCCCAGCATTTT; CDR3aa: CASSPTGDQPQHF
j_gene: TRBJ2-7; v_gene: TRBV7-8; abundance: many; d_gene: NA; CDR3nt: TGTGCCAGCACCGCGTGGACAGTCTACGAGCAGTACTTC; CDR3aa: CASTAWTVYEQYF
j_gene: TRBJ1-2; v_gene: TRBV2; abundance: NA; d_gene: NA; CDR3nt: TGTGCCAGCACCGGGTCCAGGGGCGGCCACACCTTC; CDR3aa: CASTGSRGGHTF
j_gene: TRBJ2-1; v_gene: TRBV4-1; abundance: many; d_gene: TRBD2; CDR3nt: TGCGCCAGCAGCCAAACGCCTAGCGGGGGGGCCCATCAGTTCTTC; CDR3aa: CASSQTPSGGAHQFF
j_gene: TRBJ2-1; v_gene: TRBV20-1; abundance: NA; d_gene: NA; CDR3nt: TGCAGTGCTTTACGGACGGGGCAAGAGACCCAGTTCTTC; CDR3aa: CSALRTGQETQFF
j_gene: TRBJ2-2; v_gene: TRBV13; abundance: NA; d_gene: TRBD1; CDR3nt: TGTGCCAGCAGCCCTAACTTCGTCGGGACAGGGGTTGGCGGGGAGCTGTTTTTT; CDR3aa: CASSPNFVGTGVGGELFF
j_gene: TRBJ2-2; v_gene: TRBV12-3/TRBV12-4; abundance: NA; d_gene: NA; CDR3nt: NA; CDR3aa: CASTWTDFGAGELFF
j_gene: TRBJ2-1; v_gene: TRBV11-3; abundance: NA; d_gene: TRBD1; CDR3nt: TGTGCCAGCAGCTCGGGGACAGTTGGCAATGAGCAGTTCTTC; CDR3aa: CASSSGTVGNEQFF
j_gene: TRBJ2-3; v_gene: TRBV9; abundance: once; d_gene: TRBD2; CDR3nt: TGTGCCAGCAGCGCGACAGGACTAGCCGGCACAGATACGCAGTATTTT; CDR3aa: CASSATGLAGTDTQYF
j_gene: TRBJ1-2; v_gene: TRBV20-1; abundance: many; d_gene: NA; CDR3nt: TGCAGTGCTACCGGCTACACCTTC; CDR3aa: CSATGYTF
j_gene: TRBJ1-5; v_gene: TRBV9; abundance: NA; d_gene: TRBD1; CDR3nt: TGTGCCAGCAGCGCGGGACAGCACAATCAGCCCCAGCATTTT; CDR3aa: CASSAGQHNQPQHF
j_gene: TRBJ2-3; v_gene: TRBV10-3; abundance: NA; d_gene: TRBD2; CDR3nt: TGTGCCATCAGCACTACTAGCGGGGGGACCCCTCACACAGATACGCAGTATTTT; CDR3aa: CAISTTSGGTPHTDTQYF
j_gene: TRBJ2-3; v_gene: TRBV20-1; abundance: many; d_gene: NA; CDR3nt: TGCAGTGCTAGAGACTCGCGAGGGGGGAGTACAGATACGCAGTATTTT; CDR3aa: CSARDSRGGSTDTQYF
j_gene: TRBJ2-5; v_gene: TRBV20-1; abundance: NA; d_gene: NA; CDR3nt: TGCAGTGCTAGACTCTACAGGGGAGGAGGGCAGACCCAGTACTTC; CDR3aa: CSARLYRGGGQTQYF
j_gene: TRBJ1-4; v_gene: TRBV9; abundance: NA; d_gene: NA; CDR3nt: TGTGCCAGCAGCGTAAGTCAGGGTAATGAAAAACTGTTTTTT; CDR3aa: CASSVSQGNEKLFF
j_gene: TRBJ2-5; v_gene: TRBV5-1; abundance: NA; d_gene: TRBD2; CDR3nt: TGCGCCAGCAGCCTCCAAGGACTAGCGGGGGTTCAAGAGACCCAGTACTTC; CDR3aa: CASSLQGLAGVQETQYF
j_gene: TRBJ2-3; v_gene: TRBV2; abundance: few; d_gene: TRBD2; CDR3nt: TGTGCCAGCAGCCCCGGGACTAGCGGGGGGGATGATACGCAGTATTTT; CDR3aa: CASSPGTSGGDDTQYF
j_gene: TRBJ1-2; v_gene: TRBV20-1; abundance: NA; d_gene: TRBD1; CDR3nt: TGCAGTGCTTCCTCGACAGGGGAGGGTGGCTACACCTTC; CDR3aa: CSASSTGEGGYTF
j_gene: TRBJ1-5; v_gene: TRBV20-1; abundance: NA; d_gene: NA; CDR3nt: TGCAGTGCTGCTTCAGGAGGAGGAATGTATAGCAATCAGCCCCAGCATTTT; CDR3aa: CSAASGGGMYSNQPQHF
j_gene: TRBJ2-7; v_gene: TRBV3-1; abundance: NA; d_gene: TRBD2; CDR3nt: TGTGCCAGCAGCCAAGATTGGGTCGGACTAGCGGGGGTCTACGAGCAGTACTTC; CDR3aa: CASSQDWVGLAGVYEQYF
j_gene: TRBJ2-4; v_gene: TRBV20-1; abundance: few; d_gene: NA; CDR3nt: TGCAGTGCTAGGCGTAATACAGGAGATCTAGCCAAAAACATTCAGTACTTC; CDR3aa: CSARRNTGDLAKNIQYF
j_gene: TRBJ2-7; v_gene: TRBV28; abundance: many; d_gene: NA; CDR3nt: TGTGCCAGCAGTCGGGACATCTACGAGCAGTACTTC; CDR3aa: CASSRDIYEQYF
j_gene: TRBJ2-7; v_gene: TRBV27; abundance: NA; d_gene: NA; CDR3nt: TGTGCCGGCAGTTTACGGCTTAGGAGCTCCTACGAGCAGTACTTC; CDR3aa: CAGSLRLRSSYEQYF
j_gene: TRBJ2-3; v_gene: TRBV6-4; abundance: many; d_gene: TRBD1; CDR3nt: TGTGCCAGCAGTGGGACAGGAAGCACAGATACGCAGTATTTT; CDR3aa: CASSGTGSTDTQYF
j_gene: TRBJ1-2; v_gene: TRBV6-4; abundance: NA; d_gene: NA; CDR3nt: TGTGCCAGCAGTGACGAGGGGGGCTGGGCCCCCAACTATGGCTACACCTTC; CDR3aa: CASSDEGGWAPNYGYTF
j_gene: TRBJ2-3; v_gene: TRBV6-1; abundance: few; d_gene: TRBD1; CDR3nt: TGTGCCAGCAGCCAATTACAGGGGTCTTCAGTCACCACAGTCCCGACAGATACGCAGTATTTT; CDR3aa: CASSQLQGSSVTTVPTDTQYF
j_gene: TRBJ2-6; v_gene: TRBV6-2/TRBV6-3; abundance: few; d_gene: NA; CDR3nt: TGTGCCAGCAGGCAACCCCTCCTACAGGGAAGTGGGGCCAACGTCCTGACTTTC; CDR3aa: CASRQPLLQGSGANVLTF
j_gene: TRBJ2-7; v_gene: TRBV4-3; abundance: NA; d_gene: NA; CDR3nt: TGCGCCAGCAGCCGAATTACCGACAGTAGCTACGAGCAGTACTTC; CDR3aa: CASSRITDSSYEQYF
j_gene: TRBJ2-2; v_gene: TRBV29-1; abundance: few; d_gene: TRBD1; CDR3nt: TGCAGCGTTGCACCGTCCGGACAGGGGTCGAACACCGGGGAGCTGTTTTTT; CDR3aa: CSVAPSGQGSNTGELFF
j_gene: TRBJ1-2; v_gene: TRBV7-2; abundance: many; d_gene: NA; CDR3nt: TGTGCCAGCACACATTCCTCGAACGGGAAAACCTATGGCTACACCTTC; CDR3aa: CASTHSSNGKTYGYTF
j_gene: TRBJ2-5; v_gene: TRBV4-3; abundance: few; d_gene: NA; CDR3nt: TGCGCCAGCAGCCAAGAAAGCTCGGCGACCCAGTACTTC; CDR3aa: CASSQESSATQYF
j_gene: TRBJ2-7; v_gene: TRBV7-2; abundance: NA; d_gene: NA; CDR3nt: TGTGCCAGCAGCGCAAGACAGGCCCTCTCCTACGAGCAGTACTTC; CDR3aa: CASSARQALSYEQYF
j_gene: TRBJ1-2; v_gene: TRBV20-1; abundance: many; d_gene: NA; CDR3nt: TGCAGTGCTAGAGTCGCAGGGTCCTGGGATGGCTACACCTTC; CDR3aa: CSARVAGSWDGYTF